This is a list of T cell receptor beta chains from one sample in a study of blood T cell repertoires in COVID-19. Profiling relied on immunoSEQ multiplex PCR, and the TCRdb table lists in-frame clones only, not all of them. The data show a few hundred thousand clones, over 75% seen once. Input material: peripheral blood. These receptors were collected from a woman in her fifties or sixties with acute or convalescent COVID-19. The CDR3 runs from the conserved cysteine through the conserved F or W. Fields, in order: clone size, J gene, D gene, V gene, CDR3 protein, CDR3 DNA. The D gene is left open where the match is weak. Clone size is not always given. Where it is, it says once, few, many or a class for expanded clones.

. | TRBJ1-3 | TRBD1 | TRBV5-8 | CASSRLTGDFSGNTIYF | TGTGCCAGCAGCAGATTGACAGGGGACTTTTCTGGAAACACCATATATTTT
. | TRBJ2-3 | . | TRBV24-1 | CATSDQTGRSTDTQYF | TGTGCCACCAGCGACCAGACTGGAAGAAGCACAGATACGCAGTATTTT
. | TRBJ1-5 | . | TRBV6-5 | CASSYSWSGWPQHF | TGTGCCAGCAGTTACTCGTGGTCGGGGTGGCCCCAGCATTTT
once | TRBJ2-5 | TRBD1 | TRBV19 | CASSPRDRDQETQYF | TGTGCCAGTAGTCCCCGGGACAGGGACCAAGAGACCCAGTACTTC
. | TRBJ2-3 | TRBD2 | TRBV7-2 | CASSLRGGAGGNTQYF | TGTGCCAGCAGCTTAAGGGGGGGAGCGGGAGGAAATACGCAGTATTTT
. | TRBJ1-2 | TRBD1 | TRBV2 | CASTTGQTNYGYTF | TGTGCCAGCACCACGGGACAGACAAACTATGGCTACACCTTC
. | TRBJ2-2 | TRBD1 | TRBV9 | CASSVRTGVSTGELFF | TGTGCCAGCAGCGTTCGGACAGGGGTGTCGACCGGGGAGCTGTTTTTT
. | TRBJ2-1 | TRBD2 | TRBV2 | CASITGLAGGRQFF | TGTGCCAGCATTACCGGACTAGCGGGAGGGCGGCAGTTCTTC
. | TRBJ2-2 | TRBD2 | TRBV6-6 | CASRPAGDTGELFF | TGTGCCAGCCGGCCCGCGGGGGACACCGGGGAGCTGTTTTTT
. | TRBJ2-1 | TRBD1 | TRBV7-9 | CASSSDYRGSEQFF | TGTGCCAGCAGCTCCGACTACAGGGGGAGCGAGCAGTTCTTC
. | TRBJ1-2 | TRBD1 | TRBV5-4 | CASSPVGQGGSYGYTF | TGTGCCAGCAGCCCGGTCGGACAGGGCGGATCCTATGGCTACACCTTC
few | TRBJ1-1 | . | TRBV28 | CASSSLTGNTEAFF | TGTGCCAGCTCTTCCCTAACAGGGAACACTGAAGCTTTCTTT
. | TRBJ2-1 | . | TRBV11-1 | CASSLVTDPAVEQFF | TGTGCCAGCAGCTTAGTGACTGACCCCGCCGTCGAGCAGTTCTTC
. | TRBJ2-7 | . | TRBV3-1/TRBV3-2 | CASSPSAKRAYEQYF | TGTGCCAGCAGCCCTTCAGCTAAGCGGGCGTACGAGCAGTACTTC
. | TRBJ2-7 | . | TRBV2 | CASRKQGSYEQYF | TGTGCCAGCAGAAAACAGGGTTCCTACGAGCAGTACTTC
. | TRBJ2-1 | . | TRBV5-1 | CASSLDVSGYNEQFF | TGCGCCAGCAGCTTGGACGTCTCAGGTTACAATGAGCAGTTCTTC
. | TRBJ2-2 | . | TRBV3-1/TRBV3-2 | CASSPGSKAGELFF | TGTGCCAGCAGCCCCGGGAGTAAGGCCGGGGAGCTGTTTTTT
. | TRBJ1-2 | . | TRBV12-3/TRBV12-4 | CASSLRRIYGYTF | TGTGCCAGCAGTTTAAGGCGGATCTATGGCTACACCTTC
. | TRBJ2-2 | . | TRBV13 | CASSAGLRATGELFF | TGTGCCAGCAGCGCCGGACTCCGCGCCACCGGGGAGCTGTTTTTT
. | TRBJ2-1 | TRBD2 | TRBV6-2/TRBV6-3 | CASSYASGRPQDEQFF | TGTGCCAGCAGTTACGCTAGCGGGAGGCCCCAGGATGAGCAGTTCTTC
once | TRBJ1-5 | TRBD1 | TRBV7-2 | CASSLAFGTGNNQPQHF | TGTGCCAGCAGCTTAGCCTTCGGGACAGGGAACAATCAGCCCCAGCATTTT
few | TRBJ1-1 | . | TRBV5-1 | CASSPEGLMNTEAFF | TGCGCCAGCAGTCCCGAGGGACTCATGAACACTGAAGCTTTCTTT
. | TRBJ1-5 | . | TRBV11-2 | CASSLAGAGNQPQHF | TGTGCCAGCAGCTTAGCAGGAGCGGGCAATCAGCCCCAGCATTTT
. | TRBJ2-7 | . | TRBV5-4 | CASSPAGAFGRYEQYF | TGTGCCAGCAGCCCCGCAGGGGCGTTCGGTCGGTACGAGCAGTACTTC
. | TRBJ1-4 | . | TRBV3-1/TRBV3-2 | CASSHRAGNEKLFF | TGTGCCAGCAGCCACAGGGCCGGTAATGAAAAACTGTTTTTT
once | TRBJ2-3 | TRBD2 | TRBV7-2 | CASSLSGRGNTDTQYF | TGTGCCAGCAGCTTATCAGGGCGGGGGAATACAGATACGCAGTATTTT
. | TRBJ1-5 | . | TRBV4-3 | CASSQEWGRMGNQPQHF | TGCGCCAGCAGCCAAGAATGGGGCAGGATGGGCAATCAGCCCCAGCATTTT
. | TRBJ2-1 | TRBD2 | TRBV4-3 | CASSQPTGTSNGEQFF | TGCGCCAGCAGCCAACCCACCGGGACTAGCAATGGTGAGCAGTTCTTC
. | TRBJ2-1 | TRBD2 | TRBV30 | CAWSVGTSGYNEQFF | TGTGCCTGGAGTGTCGGGACTAGCGGCTACAATGAGCAGTTCTTC
. | TRBJ2-1 | . | TRBV7-9 | CASSLFGPGGYNEQFF | TGTGCCAGCAGCTTATTCGGACCAGGGGGGTACAATGAGCAGTTCTTC
. | TRBJ2-3 | . | TRBV7-2 | CASSNQGRDTQYF | TGTGCCAGCAGCAACCAAGGGAGAGATACGCAGTATTTT
. | TRBJ2-7 | . | TRBV11-2 | CASSSGDYEQYF | TGTGCCAGCAGCTCAGGGGACTACGAGCAGTACTTC
. | TRBJ2-7 | . | TRBV27 | CASSPGTYEQYF | TGTGCCAGCAGTCCAGGAACCTACGAGCAGTACTTC
. | TRBJ2-7 | TRBD2 | TRBV6-4 | CASIRLAASEQYF | TGTGCCAGCATCCGACTAGCGGCGAGCGAGCAGTACTTC
. | TRBJ2-7 | . | TRBV5-5 | CASSFPQGSSYEQYF | TGTGCCAGCAGCTTCCCCCAGGGGTCCTCCTACGAGCAGTACTTC
once | TRBJ2-2 | . | TRBV7-9 | CASSSLAVTGELFF | TGTGCCAGCAGCTCACTAGCAGTTACCGGGGAGCTGTTTTTT
. | TRBJ2-5 | TRBD2 | TRBV2 | CVSSETSDQETQYF | TGTGTCAGCAGTGAGACTAGCGACCAAGAGACCCAGTACTTC
. | TRBJ2-3 | . | TRBV4-1 | CASSQDRGSDTSTDTQYF | TGCGCCAGCAGCCAAGATAGGGGGTCAGATACTAGCACAGATACGCAGTATTTT
. | TRBJ1-6 | . | TRBV4-3 | CASSQDAQGGSPLHF | TGCGCCAGCAGCCAAGATGCGCAGGGAGGCTCACCCCTCCACTTT
. | TRBJ1-2 | TRBD1 | TRBV6-5 | CANRQGSDGYTF | TGTGCCAACAGACAGGGCTCGGATGGCTACACCTTC
. | TRBJ2-1 | TRBD2 | TRBV7-2 | CASSLGLADNEQFF | TGTGCCAGCAGCTTAGGGCTAGCGGACAATGAGCAGTTCTTC
. | TRBJ2-7 | TRBD2 | TRBV9 | CASSVGSGGSYEQYF | TGTGCCAGCAGCGTAGGGTCGGGGGGCTCCTACGAGCAGTACTTC
few | TRBJ1-4 | . | TRBV29-1 | CSVDPTGYAEKLFF | TGCAGCGTCGACCCGACAGGTTACGCGGAAAAACTGTTTTTT
. | TRBJ2-3 | TRBD2 | TRBV3-1/TRBV3-2 | CASSQASGTSDTQYF | TGTGCCAGCAGCCAGGCTAGCGGGACTTCGGATACGCAGTATTTT
. | TRBJ1-2 | TRBD1 | TRBV19 | CASSTGTGGDVYGYTF | TGTGCCAGTAGTACCGGGACAGGGGGCGACGTCTATGGCTACACCTTC
. | TRBJ2-1 | . | TRBV7-2 | CASSLQVYNEQFF | TGTGCCAGCAGCTTACAGGTTTACAATGAGCAGTTCTTC
. | TRBJ1-2 | . | TRBV7-8 | CASSPGGDYGYTF | TGTGCCAGCAGCCCGGGGGGGGACTATGGCTACACCTTC
. | TRBJ1-1 | TRBD1 | TRBV7-8 | CASSLQGVGGTEAFF | TGTGCCAGCAGCCTCCAGGGGGTAGGAGGAACTGAAGCTTTCTTT
. | TRBJ2-2 | TRBD1 | TRBV7-3 | CASSLRDRGISGELFF | TGTGCCAGCAGCTTAAGGGACAGGGGTATCTCTGGGGAGCTGTTTTTT
once | TRBJ1-6 | . | TRBV5-6 | CASSRLGRRPREGLHF | TGTGCCAGCAGCCGACTAGGACGGCGGCCCAGGGAGGGCCTCCACTTT
. | TRBJ2-5 | . | TRBV20-1 | CSARDSLAQYF | TGCAGTGCTAGAGATTCACTGGCCCAGTACTTC
once | TRBJ1-3 | . | TRBV28 | CASSAGRGYGNTIYF | TGTGCCAGCAGCGCTGGGAGGGGGTACGGAAACACCATATATTTT